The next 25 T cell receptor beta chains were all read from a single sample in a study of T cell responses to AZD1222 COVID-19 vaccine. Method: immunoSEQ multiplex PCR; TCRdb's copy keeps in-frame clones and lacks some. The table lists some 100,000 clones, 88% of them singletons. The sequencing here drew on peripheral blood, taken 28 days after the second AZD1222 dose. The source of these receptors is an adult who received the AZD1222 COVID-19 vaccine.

CDR3 sequence reads: CASSFLAGSPLHF. CDR3 in DNA: TGTGCCAGCAGTTTTCTGGCGGGCTCACCCCTCCACTTT. The chain couples TRBV12-3 or TRBV12-4 to TRBJ1-6; D not certain. Trimming stripped 3 bases from V and 10 bases from J, with 10 bases between. The CDR3 consists of 13 residues.

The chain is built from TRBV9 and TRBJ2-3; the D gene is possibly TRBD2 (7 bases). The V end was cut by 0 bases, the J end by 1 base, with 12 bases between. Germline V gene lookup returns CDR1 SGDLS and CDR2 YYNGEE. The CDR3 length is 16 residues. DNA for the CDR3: TGTGCCAGCAGCGTAGCTACGGGGGGCGGCACAGATACGCAGTATTTT. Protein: CASSVATGGGTDTQYF.

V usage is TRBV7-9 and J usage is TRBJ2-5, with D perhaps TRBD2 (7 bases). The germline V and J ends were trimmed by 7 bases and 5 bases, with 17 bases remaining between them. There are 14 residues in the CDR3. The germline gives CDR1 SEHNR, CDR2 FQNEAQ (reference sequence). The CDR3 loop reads CASTGRGARETQYF. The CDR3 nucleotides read TGTGCCAGCACCGGTCGGGGGGCGCGGGAGACCCAGTACTTC.

CDR3 region: CASSPGTGDVIGNQPQHF. DNA of the CDR3: TGTGCCAGCAGTCCGGGGACAGGGGATGTGATCGGCAATCAGCCCCAGCATTTT. The chain employs TRBV28 and TRBJ1-5; 10 bases align to TRBD1. The CDR3 has 18 amino acids. With 5 bases clipped from V and 2 bases from J, the junction kept 12 bases outside the gene matches. Germline CDR1 is MDHEN and CDR2 is SYDVKM.

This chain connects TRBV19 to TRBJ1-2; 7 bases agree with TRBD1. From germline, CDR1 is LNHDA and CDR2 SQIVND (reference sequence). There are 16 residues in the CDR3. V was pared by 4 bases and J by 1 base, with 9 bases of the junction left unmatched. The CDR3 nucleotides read TGTGCCAGTAGTAGTCCTAACAGGGGTCTTAACTATGGCTACACCTTC. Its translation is CASSSPNRGLNYGYTF.

In nucleotides, the CDR3 is TGTGCCAGCAGCCGGAGAGGCGGGACCTCCTACAATGAGCAGTTCTTC. Its translation: CASSRRGGTSYNEQFF. The chain couples TRBV14 to TRBJ2-1; D possibly corresponds to TRBD2 (6 bases). The CDR3 totals 16 residues. The V end was cut by 4 bases, the J end by 0 bases, with 13 bases between. The germline gives CDR1 SGHDN, CDR2 FVKESK.

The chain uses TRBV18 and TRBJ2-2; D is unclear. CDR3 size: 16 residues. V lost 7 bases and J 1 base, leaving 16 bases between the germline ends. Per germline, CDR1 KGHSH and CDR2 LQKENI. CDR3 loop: CASLRTGLVNTGELFF. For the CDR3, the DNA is TGTGCCAGCTTACGAACCGGTCTCGTGAACACCGGGGAGCTGTTTTTT.

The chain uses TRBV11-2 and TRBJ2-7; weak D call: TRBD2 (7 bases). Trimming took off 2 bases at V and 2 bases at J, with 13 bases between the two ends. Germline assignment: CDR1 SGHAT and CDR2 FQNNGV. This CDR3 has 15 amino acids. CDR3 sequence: CASSLIGGGPYEQYF. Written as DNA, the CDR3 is TGTGCCAGCAGCTTAATAGGCGGGGGCCCCTACGAGCAGTACTTC.

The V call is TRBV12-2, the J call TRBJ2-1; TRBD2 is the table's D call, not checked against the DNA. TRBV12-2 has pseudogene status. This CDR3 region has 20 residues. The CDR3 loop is CASRLGPQISGSLRYNEQFF. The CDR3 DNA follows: TGTGCAAGTCGCTTGGGACCCCAAATTAGCGGGAGTTTGCGGTACAATGAGCAGTTCTTC.

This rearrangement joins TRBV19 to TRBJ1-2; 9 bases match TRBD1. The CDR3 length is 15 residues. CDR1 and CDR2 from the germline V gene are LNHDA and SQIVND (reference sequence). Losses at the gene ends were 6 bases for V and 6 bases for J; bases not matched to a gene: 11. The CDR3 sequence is CASRRDRVVGHGYTF. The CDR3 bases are TGTGCCAGTAGACGGGACAGGGTAGTTGGTCATGGCTACACCTTC. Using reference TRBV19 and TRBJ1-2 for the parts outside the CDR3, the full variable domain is DGGITQSPKYLFRKEGQNVTLSCEQNLNHDAMYWYRQDPGQGLRLIYYSQIVNDFQKGDIAEGYSVSREKKESFPLTVTSAQKNPTAFYLCASRRDRVVGHGYTFGSGTRLTVV.

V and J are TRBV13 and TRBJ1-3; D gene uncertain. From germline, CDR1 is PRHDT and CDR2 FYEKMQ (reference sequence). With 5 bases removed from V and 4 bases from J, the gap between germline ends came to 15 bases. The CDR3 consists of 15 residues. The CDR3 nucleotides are TGTGCCAGCAGCCCCAAACCTGACGGCGGAAACACCATATATTTT. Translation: CASSPKPDGGNTIYF.

DNA of the CDR3: TGTGCCAGCAGCTTAGTTAAAGGGGGCTATGGCTACACCTTC. Amino acid sequence: CASSLVKGGYGYTF. This sequence joins TRBV11-2 and TRBJ1-2; possibly TRBD1 for D (6 bases). Trimming took off 1 base at V and 4 bases at J, with 10 bases between the two ends. The CDR3 consists of 14 residues. The germline V gene has CDR1 SGHAT and CDR2 FQNNGV.

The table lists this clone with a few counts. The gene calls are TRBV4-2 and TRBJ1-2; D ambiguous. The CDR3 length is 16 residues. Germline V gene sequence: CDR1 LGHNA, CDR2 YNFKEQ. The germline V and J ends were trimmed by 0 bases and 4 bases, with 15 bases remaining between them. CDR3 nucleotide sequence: TGTGCCAGCAGCCAAGATGACCCGGGCTTGCGCTATGGCTACACCTTC. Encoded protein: CASSQDDPGLRYGYTF.

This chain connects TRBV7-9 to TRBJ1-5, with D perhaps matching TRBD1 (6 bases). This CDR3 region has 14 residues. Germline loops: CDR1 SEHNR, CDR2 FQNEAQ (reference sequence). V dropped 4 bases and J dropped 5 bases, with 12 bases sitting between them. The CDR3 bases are TGTGCCAGCAGCTCACAGGGTAAGGATCAGCCCCAGCATTTT. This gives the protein CASSSQGKDQPQHF.

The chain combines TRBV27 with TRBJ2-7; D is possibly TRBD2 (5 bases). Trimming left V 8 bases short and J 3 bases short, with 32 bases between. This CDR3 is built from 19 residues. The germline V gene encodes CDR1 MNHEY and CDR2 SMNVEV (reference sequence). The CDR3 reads CASPSALPANGEFNYEQYF. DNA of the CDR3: TGTGCCAGCCCGTCCGCTTTACCAGCAAACGGGGAGTTTAACTACGAGCAGTACTTC.

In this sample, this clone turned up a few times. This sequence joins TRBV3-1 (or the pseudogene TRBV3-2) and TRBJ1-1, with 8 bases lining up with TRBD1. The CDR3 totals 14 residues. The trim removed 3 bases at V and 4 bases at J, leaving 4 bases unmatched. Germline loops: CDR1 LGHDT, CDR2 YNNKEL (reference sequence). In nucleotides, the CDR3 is TGTGCCAGCAGCCAGAGACAGGGGCTCACTGAAGCTTTCTTT. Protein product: CASSQRQGLTEAFF.

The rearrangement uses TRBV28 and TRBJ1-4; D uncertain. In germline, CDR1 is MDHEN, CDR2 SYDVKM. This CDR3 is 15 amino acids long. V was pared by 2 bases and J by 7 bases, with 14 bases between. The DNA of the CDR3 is TGTGCCAGCAGTTTACCGGGGTCAGAGAGTGAAAAACTGTTTTTT. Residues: CASSLPGSESEKLFF.

The CDR3 sequence is CSVETGSGANVLTF. In DNA, the CDR3 is TGCAGCGTTGAAACAGGGTCTGGGGCCAACGTCCTGACTTTC. The chain joins TRBV29-1 to TRBJ2-6; tentatively, D is TRBD1 (6 bases). Per germline, CDR1 SQVTM and CDR2 ANQGSEA. V shed 2 bases and J shed 1 base, with 6 bases lying between them. The CDR3 runs to 14 residues. Looking up the rest from reference TRBV29-1 and TRBJ2-6 gives the full variable domain: SAVISQKPSRDICQRGTSLTIQCQVDSQVTMMFWYRQQPGQSLTLIATANQGSEATYESGFVIDKFPISRPNLTFSTLTVSNMSPEDSSIYLCSVETGSGANVLTFGAGSRLTVL.

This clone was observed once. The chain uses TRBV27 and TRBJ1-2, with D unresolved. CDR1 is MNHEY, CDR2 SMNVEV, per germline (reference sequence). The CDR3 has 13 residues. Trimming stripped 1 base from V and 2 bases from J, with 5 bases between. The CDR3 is CASSLLGNYGYTF. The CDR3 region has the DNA TGTGCCAGCAGTTTATTGGGGAACTATGGCTACACCTTC.

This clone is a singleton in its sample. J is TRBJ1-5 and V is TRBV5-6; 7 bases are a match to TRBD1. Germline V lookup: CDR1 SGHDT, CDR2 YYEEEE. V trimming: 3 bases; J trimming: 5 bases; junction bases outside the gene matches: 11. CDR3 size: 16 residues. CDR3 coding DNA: TGTGCCAGCAGCTATCTAAGACAGGGTGGGGATCAGCCCCAGCATTTT. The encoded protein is CASSYLRQGGDQPQHF.

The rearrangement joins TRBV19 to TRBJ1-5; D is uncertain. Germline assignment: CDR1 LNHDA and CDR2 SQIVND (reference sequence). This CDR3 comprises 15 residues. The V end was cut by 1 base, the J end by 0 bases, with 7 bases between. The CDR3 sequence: CASSIAHPSNQPQHF. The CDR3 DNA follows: TGTGCCAGTAGTATAGCTCATCCTAGCAATCAGCCCCAGCATTTT.

The CDR3 loop is CASSPRTDYGYTF. In DNA form, the CDR3 reads TGTGCCAGCTCACCACGGACGGACTATGGCTACACCTTC. The chain is built from TRBV18 and TRBJ1-2; no reliable D call. Trimming pared 1 base from V and 3 bases from J, leaving 6 bases between. In germline, CDR1 is KGHSH, CDR2 LQKENI. This CDR3 has 13 amino acids.

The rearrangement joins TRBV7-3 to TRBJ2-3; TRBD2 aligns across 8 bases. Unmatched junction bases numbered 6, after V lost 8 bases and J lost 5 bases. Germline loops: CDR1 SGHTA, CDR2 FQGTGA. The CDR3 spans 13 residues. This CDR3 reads CASRGGMGDTQYF. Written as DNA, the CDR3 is TGTGCCAGCCGGGGGGGCATGGGAGATACGCAGTATTTT.

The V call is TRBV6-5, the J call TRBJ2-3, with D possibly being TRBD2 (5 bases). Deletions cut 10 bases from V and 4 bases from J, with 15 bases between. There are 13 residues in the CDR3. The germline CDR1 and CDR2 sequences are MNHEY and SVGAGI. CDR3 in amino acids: CATSPAAADTQYF. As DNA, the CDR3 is TGTGCCACTTCCCCGGCAGCGGCAGATACGCAGTATTTT.

The chain's CDR3 is CASSLTAQGEQYF. The CDR3 region has the DNA TGTGCCAGCAGCTTAACGGCCCAGGGCGAGCAGTACTTC. The chain carries TRBV7-3 and TRBJ2-7, with a possible D match to TRBD1 (5 bases). In germline, CDR1 is SGHTA, CDR2 FQGTGA. The V gene lost 0 bases and the J gene lost 6 bases, with 9 bases spanning the gap. The CDR3 consists of 13 residues.